This passage covers 17 T cell receptor beta chains from one sample sequenced in a study of T-cell memory formation after mild COVID-19. TCRdb analysed the 5' RACE reads with MiXCR anew, one entry per CDR3 protein. Of 250,000 to 350,000 distinct CDR3 sequences in the sample, roughly 15% are singletons; the top ten hold 22%. Material: PBMCs or a T cell subset sorted from them (not recorded which). The receptors come from a young man who had mild COVID-19 (a few samples of this study predate the infection). Cell type and time point are not known.

The V and J genes are TRBV20-1 and TRBJ2-2; D unresolved. This CDR3 comprises 12 residues. Germline CDR1 reads DFQATT; CDR2 reads SNEGSKA (reference sequence). V lost 3 bases and J 5 bases, leaving 7 bases between the germline ends. This CDR3 reads CSARFGTGELFF. The CDR3 coding sequence is TGCAGTGCTAGGTTCGGGACCGGGGAGCTGTTTTTT.

At least ten counts were recorded for this clonotype. The chain recombines TRBV7-9 with TRBJ1-1; 7 bases align to TRBD1. CDR3 size: 15 residues. The germline CDR1 and CDR2 sequences are SEHNR and FQNEAQ (reference sequence). V was pared by 1 base and J by 1 base, with 3 bases of the junction left unmatched. The CDR3 loop is CASSLGQGGNTEAFF. In nucleotides, the CDR3 is TGTGCCAGCAGCTTAGGTCAGGGGGGGAACACTGAAGCTTTCTTT.

This clonotype was detected a few times. The chain couples TRBV5-1 to TRBJ2-5; 8 bases are shared with TRBD1. J was trimmed by 2 bases and V by 1 base; bases with no gene match: 1. Germline CDR1 and CDR2: SGHRS and YFSETQ. The CDR3 is made up of 14 amino acids. The CDR3: CASSLWTGQETQYF. For the CDR3, the DNA is TGCGCCAGCAGCTTGTGGACAGGGCAAGAGACCCAGTACTTC.

This chain joins TRBV7-2 and TRBJ1-2, with 11 bases that match TRBD1. The junction had 8 bases not matched to a gene; V was cut back by 5 bases and J by 6 bases. There are 15 residues in the CDR3. Germline CDR1 and CDR2: SGHTA and FQGNSA. CDR3 sequence: CASSVGQGARDGYTF. In DNA form, the CDR3 reads TGTGCCAGCAGCGTTGGACAGGGGGCGAGGGATGGCTACACCTTC.

The chain carries TRBV9 and TRBJ2-3; 7 bases line up with TRBD2. The CDR3 has 16 residues. Looked up from germline, CDR1 is SGDLS and CDR2 is YYNGEE. The V and J ends lost 0 bases and 8 bases, in that order; junction bases with no gene match: 12. The CDR3 DNA reads TGTGCCAGCAGCGTAGGAGGAGGGAGGGGCGGAGGTACGCAGTATTTT. It yields the protein CASSVGGGRGGGTQYF.

This clonotype was observed many times. V is TRBV7-9 and J is TRBJ2-1; 16 bases match TRBD2. In germline, CDR1 is SEHNR, CDR2 FQNEAQ (reference sequence). The V segment lost 5 bases and the J segment 0 bases; nucleotides outside the gene matches: 4. The CDR3 consists of 18 residues. CDR3 DNA sequence: TGTGCCAGCAGCCCCGGGACTAGCGGGGGGGACTCCTACAATGAGCAGTTCTTC. Its translation: CASSPGTSGGDSYNEQFF.

This rearrangement joins TRBV6-6 to TRBJ2-7; 8 bases match TRBD2. The CDR3 is 16 residues long. V gave up 5 bases and J gave up 0 bases; unmatched junction bases: 9. Germline loops: CDR1 MNHNY, CDR2 SVGAGI (reference sequence). The CDR3 spells CASSPGLAGSSYEQYF. The CDR3 bases are TGTGCCAGCAGTCCTGGCCTAGCGGGTAGCTCCTACGAGCAGTACTTC.

There are many counts of this clonotype. The chain is built from TRBV27 and TRBJ1-2, with a tentative D call TRBD1 (5 bases). The germline V gene encodes CDR1 MNHEY and CDR2 SMNVEV (reference sequence). V was pared by 6 bases and J by 3 bases, with 5 bases between. The CDR3 contains 11 residues. In DNA form, the CDR3 reads TGTGCCAGCAGGGGGGACTATGGCTACACCTTC. Translation gives CASRGDYGYTF.

The chain recombines TRBV9 with TRBJ1-2; a weak D match, TRBD1 (5 bases). The germline gives CDR1 SGDLS, CDR2 YYNGEE. The V end was cut by 2 bases, the J end by 3 bases, with 11 bases between. This CDR3 spans 14 amino acids. The CDR3 region has the DNA TGTGCCAGCAGCGTGCAGGGTACTTACTATGGCTACACCTTC. This translates into CASSVQGTYYGYTF.

The chain recombines TRBV5-6 with TRBJ1-5; D is ambiguous. V was trimmed by 0 bases and J by 6 bases, leaving 10 bases between them. This CDR3 has 14 residues. Germline loops: CDR1 SGHDT, CDR2 YYEEEE. CDR3 residues: CASSLGGIGQPQHF. The CDR3 DNA is TGTGCCAGCAGCTTGGGAGGGATAGGTCAGCCCCAGCATTTT.

The J gene is TRBJ1-3, the V gene TRBV9; 8 nucleotides agree with TRBD1. This CDR3 is 15 amino acids long. V gave up 3 bases and J gave up 4 bases; unmatched junction bases: 6. Germline CDR1 reads SGDLS; CDR2 reads YYNGEE. The CDR3 spells CASSAQGAAGNTIYF. The CDR3 coding sequence is TGTGCCAGCAGCGCGCAGGGGGCGGCGGGAAACACCATATATTTT.

The sample holds a few counts of this clonotype. The chain carries TRBV7-8 and TRBJ2-4, with D tentatively TRBD2 (7 bases). Germline CDR1 reads SGHVS; CDR2 reads FQNEAQ. This CDR3 is 17 amino acids long. Trimming removed 5 bases from V and 5 bases from J, with 22 bases in between. The CDR3 spells CASSQTPGGPDQNIQYF. The CDR3 region has the DNA TGTGCCAGCAGCCAAACCCCGGGGGGCCCCGACCAAAACATTCAGTACTTC. Together with reference TRBV7-8 and TRBJ2-4, the CDR3 gives the full variable domain: GAGVSQSPRYKVAKRGQDVALRCDPISGHVSLFWYQQALGQGPEFLTYFQNEAQLDKSGLPSDRFFAERPEGSVSTLKIQRTQQEDSAVYLCASSQTPGGPDQNIQYFGAGTRLSVL.

The gene calls are TRBV7-9 and TRBJ2-6; weak D call: TRBD2 (5 bases). CDR1 SEHNR and CDR2 FQNEAQ come from the germline V gene (reference sequence). Trimming stripped 1 base from V and 3 bases from J, with 13 bases between. CDR3 length equals 17 residues. DNA of the CDR3: TGTGCCAGCAGCTTAGTTCTCTCCGGGGTTGGGGCCAACGTCCTGACTTTC. Amino acids: CASSLVLSGVGANVLTF.

The chain employs TRBV6-5 and TRBJ1-1; maybe TRBD1 (5 bases). The CDR3 has 16 amino acids. From germline, CDR1 is MNHEY and CDR2 SVGAGI. Trimming pared 6 bases from V and 4 bases from J, leaving 21 bases between. The CDR3 reads CASSPSTWGKSTEAFF. CDR3 nucleotides: TGTGCCAGCAGCCCTTCGACGTGGGGCAAGAGCACTGAAGCTTTCTTT.

In its sample, this clonotype was seen many times. The rearrangement joins TRBV15 to TRBJ2-1; 8 bases agree with TRBD1. Germline V gene data show CDR1 as LNHNV and CDR2 as YYDKDF (reference sequence). This CDR3 has 16 amino acids. J gave up 0 bases and V 1 base, and 2 bases lay outside the gene matches. The CDR3 nucleotides are TGTGCCACCAGCAGAGGACAGGGGAGCTCCTACAATGAGCAGTTCTTC. Translating it yields CATSRGQGSSYNEQFF.

V and J are TRBV20-1 and TRBJ2-3; the D is unclear. There are 14 residues in the CDR3. Looked up from germline, CDR1 is DFQATT and CDR2 is SNEGSKA (reference sequence). V was pared by 1 base and J by 5 bases, with 13 bases between. The DNA of the CDR3 is TGCAGTGCTAGAGCTTCCTCCCGTAAAGATACGCAGTATTTT. Translation: CSARASSRKDTQYF.

A few counts support this clonotype. This sequence joins TRBV20-1 and TRBJ1-6; D call uncertain. CDR1 and CDR2 from the germline V gene are DFQATT and SNEGSKA (reference sequence). V lost 0 bases and J lost 10, with 7 bases in between. The CDR3 loop spans 12 amino acids. The CDR3 DNA sequence: TGCAGTGCTAGAGATGAGGGCTCACCCCTCCACTTT. This gives the protein CSARDEGSPLHF.